Below are 22 T cell receptor beta chains sequenced from a single sample in a study of Ad26.COV2.S vaccination and SARS-CoV-2 variants. Treatment meaning: around 19 received Ad26.COV2.S at low or high dose, single or two shots; about 5 received placebo; per-sample allocation not given. Vaccine and placebo recipients were sampled on day 63 after the first injection. TCRdb's table, derived via immunoSEQ multiplex PCR, lists solely in-frame clones and lacks some. Of about 250,000 clones listed, roughly 85% were seen once; the top ten hold 2.9%. This specimen was peripheral blood, taken in a trial of Ad26.COV2.S vaccine versus placebo. The origin of the receptors is a person between 18 and 65 years old who received the Ad26.COV2.S COVID-19 vaccine or a placebo.

This clone appeared a single time. This chain joins TRBV29-1 and TRBJ2-2; 8 bases fit TRBD1. This CDR3 has 14 residues. Germline CDR1 is SQVTM and CDR2 is ANQGSEA. V dropped 6 bases and J dropped 4; count of bases not matched to a gene: 7. The chain's CDR3 is CSVGQAISTGELFF. DNA of the CDR3: TGCAGCGTGGGACAGGCGATTAGCACCGGGGAGCTGTTTTTT.

V and J are TRBV9 and TRBJ1-1; 7 bases are shared with TRBD1. The CDR3 spans 14 residues. CDR1 is SGDLS, CDR2 YYNGEE, per germline. After removal of 5 bases from V and 4 bases from J, the junction contained 8 bases not matched to a gene. CDR3 sequence (DNA): TGTGCCAGCAGTCTCGGACAGGAGGGCACTGAAGCTTTCTTT. Its protein product is CASSLGQEGTEAFF.

CDR3 bases: TGTGCCAGTAGTATGGGTCGGCAGCCCCAGCATTTT. It encodes CASSMGRQPQHF. V gene TRBV19 combines with J gene TRBJ1-5; no clear D gene. From germline, CDR1 is LNHDA and CDR2 SQIVND (reference sequence). V dropped 3 bases and J dropped 7 bases, with 7 bases sitting between them. The CDR3 spans 12 residues.

J is TRBJ2-1 and V is TRBV5-1; the D gene is possibly TRBD2 (6 bases). This CDR3 contains 16 residues. The germline V gene encodes CDR1 SGHRS and CDR2 YFSETQ. Between the trimmed V and J ends, which lost 4 bases and 6 bases, there was a span of 20 bases. CDR3 amino acids: CASSPLGAGTANEQFF. Written as DNA, the CDR3 is TGCGCCAGCAGCCCCCTAGGGGCGGGAACCGCCAATGAGCAGTTCTTC.

This clone turned up a few times. The genes are TRBV6-2 or TRBV6-3 and TRBJ2-7; D is possibly TRBD1 (5 bases). Trimming took off 5 bases at V and 5 bases at J, with 7 bases between the two ends. Per the germline V gene, CDR1 is MNHEY and CDR2 is SVGEGT. This CDR3 comprises 11 residues. CDR3 protein: CASSQGNEQYV. As DNA, the CDR3 is TGTGCCAGCAGTCAGGGTAACGAGCAGTACGTC.

The rearrangement links TRBV7-8 to TRBJ2-3, with 8 bases fitting TRBD2. With 3 bases clipped from V and 0 bases from J, the junction kept 8 bases outside the gene matches. The CDR3 contains 17 residues. In germline, CDR1 is SGHVS, CDR2 FQNEAQ. The CDR3 coding sequence is TGTGCCAGCAGCTTGAGAAGACTAGCGACTAGCACAGATACGCAGTATTTT. Its protein product is CASSLRRLATSTDTQYF.

V gene TRBV21-1 combines with J gene TRBJ2-1; the tabulated D call, TRBD2, remains unverified against the DNA. TRBV21-1 is a documented pseudogene. This CDR3 region has 17 residues. The CDR3 reads CASSSRRGSSSYNEQFF. The CDR3 bases are TGTGCCAGCAGCTCGAGGCGGGGGTCCAGCTCCTACAATGAGCAGTTCTTC.

This chain uses TRBV5-5 with TRBJ2-7, with 7 bases aligning to TRBD1. This CDR3 spans 15 amino acids. Germline CDR1 is SGHKS and CDR2 is YYEKEE (reference sequence). The V gene end was trimmed by 0 bases and the J gene end by 2 bases; junction bases not matched to a gene: 5. Written as DNA, the CDR3 is TGTGCCAGCAGCTTGGGGCCACAGGGGACCTACGAGCAGTACGTC. Translation: CASSLGPQGTYEQYV.

The sample holds a few counts of this clone. J is TRBJ2-3 and V is TRBV2, with TRBD2 matching 8 bases. CDR3 length equals 16 residues. V lost 3 bases, J lost 2 bases, and 7 bases stayed unmatched. CDR1 and CDR2 (germline): SNHLY, FYNNEI. DNA for the CDR3: TGTGCCAGCAGTGAGAACGGCGGGAGGAACACAGATACGCAGTATTTT. Its protein product is CASSENGGRNTDTQYF. The full variable domain, completed using reference TRBV2 and TRBJ2-3, is EPEVTQTPSHQVTQMGQEVILRCVPISNHLYFYWYRQILGQKVEFLVSFYNNEISEKSEIFDDQFSVERPDGSNFTLKIRSTKLEDSAMYFCASSENGGRNTDTQYFGPGTRLTVL.

This rearrangement joins TRBV7-9 to TRBJ2-1; no firm D call. The V and J ends lost 2 bases and 8 bases respectively, with 7 bases between them. Germline lookup yields CDR1 SEHNR and CDR2 FQNEAQ (reference sequence). The CDR3 loop spans 12 amino acids. CDR3 nucleotides: TGTGCCAGCAGCTTATTAGGAGATGAGCAGTTCTTC. It specifies CASSLLGDEQFF. Full variable domain (rest looked up from reference TRBV7-9 and TRBJ2-1): DTGVSQNPRHKITKRGQNVTFRCDPISEHNRLYWYRQTLGQGPEFLTYFQNEAQLEKSRLLSDRFSAERPKGSFSTLEIQRTEQGDSAMYLCASSLLGDEQFFGPGTRLTVL.

This clone was seen only once. One end of the junction does not line up with germline, which may come from a read error. This chain joins TRBV30 and TRBJ1-4; D ambiguous. Per the germline V gene, CDR1 is GTSNPN and CDR2 is SVGIG (reference sequence). The CDR3 length is 11 residues. CDR3 nucleotides: TGTGCCTGGAGCATTTCGACTTATCTAGTCTTT. Its translation is CAWSISTYLVF.

This chain links TRBV25-1 with TRBJ1-1; D unresolved. There are 15 residues in the CDR3. The ends were cut back, 1 base at V and 1 base at J, with 10 bases in the middle. CDR1 and CDR2 (germline): MGHDK, SYGVNS. The CDR3 here is CASSELEDWNTEAFF. The DNA of the CDR3 is TGTGCCAGCAGTGAATTAGAGGACTGGAACACTGAAGCTTTCTTT. The full variable domain, rest sourced from reference TRBV25-1 and TRBJ1-1, is EADIYQTPRYLVIGTGKKITLECSQTMGHDKMYWYQQDPGMELHLIHYSYGVNSTEKGDLSSESTVSRIRTEHFPLTLESARPSHTSQYLCASSELEDWNTEAFFGQGTRLTVV.

The chain has TRBV11-2 and TRBJ2-7; TRBD1 aligns across 9 bases. Per germline, CDR1 SGHAT and CDR2 FQNNGV. The CDR3 consists of 14 residues. Trimming removed 1 base from V and 5 bases from J; junction bases left unmatched: 3. This CDR3 is CASSLVGTGNEQYF. In nucleotides, the CDR3 is TGTGCCAGCAGCTTAGTTGGGACAGGGAACGAGCAGTACTTC.

The genes are TRBV3-1 (or the pseudogene TRBV3-2) and TRBJ2-2, with D possibly matching TRBD2 (6 bases). The CDR3 has 15 residues. Germline values: CDR1 LGHDT, CDR2 YNNKEL (reference sequence). With 8 bases removed from V and 5 bases from J, the gap between germline ends came to 18 bases. CDR3 sequence reads: CASARGGSRTGELFF. The CDR3 DNA reads TGTGCCAGCGCCCGGGGAGGATCGAGAACCGGGGAGCTGTTTTTT.

The V and J genes are TRBV7-9 and TRBJ1-2; no definite D call. The CDR3 consists of 14 residues. Trimming removed 5 bases from V and 3 bases from J, with 13 bases in between. Per the germline V gene, CDR1 is SEHNR and CDR2 is FQNEAQ (reference sequence). The chain's CDR3 is CASSMRGLDYGYTF. The CDR3, as DNA: TGTGCCAGCAGCATGCGGGGATTAGACTATGGCTACACCTTC.

CDR3 region: CASSQDSGAKNIQYF. The DNA for the CDR3 is TGTGCCAGCAGCCAAGATAGCGGGGCCAAAAACATTCAGTACTTC. The chain uses TRBV3-1 (or the pseudogene TRBV3-2) and TRBJ2-4, with TRBD2 identical over 7 bases. J gave up 1 base and V 0 bases, and 0 bases lay outside the gene matches. CDR3 length: 15 amino acids. Germline CDR1 LGHDT, CDR2 YNNKEL (reference sequence).

The V call is TRBV29-1, the J call TRBJ2-3, with TRBD1 identical over 10 bases. This CDR3 comprises 14 residues. The V and J ends lost 7 bases and 6 bases, in that order; junction bases with no gene match: 10. From germline, CDR1 is SQVTM and CDR2 ANQGSEA. CDR3 nucleotides: TGCAGCGCTGATGGACAGGGGGTTAGGGATACGCAGTATTTT. Translation gives CSADGQGVRDTQYF.

This chain links TRBV4-1 with TRBJ2-1, with unresolved D. The CDR3 loop spans 16 amino acids. Germline CDR1 MGHRA, CDR2 YSYEKL. Trimming shortened V by 4 bases and J by 2 bases, and 15 bases separated the two germline ends. The CDR3 here is CASSRAPGTTYNEQFF. The CDR3 DNA sequence: TGCGCCAGCAGCCGTGCGCCGGGTACGACCTACAATGAGCAGTTCTTC.

The CDR3 sequence: CASSIAADLNTEAFF. The CDR3 DNA is TGTGCCAGTAGTATTGCGGCAGATCTGAACACTGAAGCTTTCTTT. The genes are TRBV19 and TRBJ1-1; no firm D call. CDR1 is LNHDA, CDR2 SQIVND, per germline (reference sequence). This CDR3 has 15 amino acids. Trimming cost V 3 bases and J 0 bases, with 11 bases left between them.

V is TRBV6-2 or TRBV6-3 and J is TRBJ2-7, with 11 positions matching TRBD2. The V gene end was trimmed by 5 bases and the J gene end by 4 bases; junction bases not matched to a gene: 16. CDR1 is MNHEY, CDR2 SVGEGT, per germline. This CDR3 contains 18 residues. The CDR3 DNA reads as TGTGCCAGCAGTACTACTAGCGGGGGACCCTATGCAGGATACGAGCAGTACGTC. As protein: CASSTTSGGPYAGYEQYV.

The V call is TRBV2, the J call TRBJ2-2, with 10 bases matching TRBD1. CDR3 length: 15 residues. CDR1 is SNHLY, CDR2 FYNNEI, per germline. After removal of 6 bases from V and 3 bases from J, the junction contained 4 bases not matched to a gene. CDR3 DNA: TGTGCCAGCAGGAGGGGGACAGGGGACACCGGGGAGCTGTTTTTT. Its translation is CASRRGTGDTGELFF. The variable domain in full, with the rest retrieved from reference TRBV2 and TRBJ2-2, is EPEVTQTPSHQVTQMGQEVILRCVPISNHLYFYWYRQILGQKVEFLVSFYNNEISEKSEIFDDQFSVERPDGSNFTLKIRSTKLEDSAMYFCASRRGTGDTGELFFGEGSRLTVL.

This chain connects TRBV2 to TRBJ1-1; 9 bases are shared with TRBD1. V gave up 6 bases and J gave up 2 bases; unmatched junction bases: 4. The CDR3 has 14 amino acids. Looked up from germline, CDR1 is SNHLY and CDR2 is FYNNEI. The CDR3 sequence: CASRYRGHNTEAFF. CDR3 DNA: TGTGCCAGCAGGTACAGGGGGCATAACACTGAAGCTTTCTTT.